Given below is one TCR beta chain in context. Its matching antigen is unknown. The CDR3 totals 15 residues. In germline, CDR1 is SGHTA, CDR2 FQGTGA. J lost 1 base, V lost 5 bases, and 7 bases had no gene match. These data come from a study of T cell responses to AZD1222 COVID-19 vaccine. Across the whole study: Second-dose groups at about 4 or about 12 weeks were pooled.

Study-wide results and limits: Spike-specific TCR breadth and depth went up after people got two AZD1222 doses. CD4 TCRs linked to vaccination spanned spike, dominating at 160-218 and 743-854. Clonal diversity may have been underestimated in mostly white British donors.

The method was immunoSEQ multiplex PCR; TCRdb's version includes in-frame clones alone and lacks a portion of them. Among about 92,000 clones listed, roughly 87% were seen once. This receptor was identified in an adult in good health. The rearrangement links TRBV7-3 to TRBJ1-1, with 7 bases aligning to TRBD1. The input for sequencing was peripheral blood, taken on day 0 of AZD1222 vaccination. DNA of the CDR3: TGTGCCAGCAGCGCTACAGGGGAATGGAACACTGAAGCTTTCTTT. This sequence encodes CASSATGEWNTEAFF.